The subject of this entry is one T cell receptor beta chain. Participants were aged 18 to 89 years, lived in around 22 US areas, and enrolled virtually. Participants reported their clinical history, and cohort assignment relied on those reports. Donors in Cohort 3 who had recovered were those with two negative PCRs, healthcare professional clearance, or resolution of their symptoms. This sample stems from a study of blood T cell repertoires in COVID-19. Deletions cut 0 bases from V and 1 base from J, with 24 bases between. Germline V gene sequence: CDR1 GTSNPN, CDR2 SVGIG (reference sequence). The CDR3 is 19 amino acids. Assay: immunoSEQ multiplex PCR; the TCRdb copy retains only in-frame clones and omits some. This table has about 380,000 clones, approximately 87% appearing once.

This sequence was found in a man younger than 45 who had recovered from COVID-19. The chain joins TRBV30 to TRBJ1-1; D is ambiguous. The sample consisted of PBMCs or T cells enriched from blood (not recorded which). The CDR3 nucleotides are TGTGCCTGGAGTGTAACTAAGCAGTATAGCCATAGAAAGAACACTGAAGCTTTCTTT. Its translation is CAWSVTKQYSHRKNTEAFF.